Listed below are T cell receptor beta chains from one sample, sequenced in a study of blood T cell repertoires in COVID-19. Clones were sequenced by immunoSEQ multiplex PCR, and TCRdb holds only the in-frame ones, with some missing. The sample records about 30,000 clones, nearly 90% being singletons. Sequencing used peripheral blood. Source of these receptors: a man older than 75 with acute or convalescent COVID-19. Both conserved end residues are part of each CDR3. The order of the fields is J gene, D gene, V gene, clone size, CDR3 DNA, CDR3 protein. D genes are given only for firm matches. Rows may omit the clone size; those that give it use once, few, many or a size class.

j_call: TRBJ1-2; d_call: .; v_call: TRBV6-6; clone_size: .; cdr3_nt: TGTGCCAGCAGCCCCTGGACAGCCCAAGCGAACTATGGCTACACCTTC; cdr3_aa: CASSPWTAQANYGYTF
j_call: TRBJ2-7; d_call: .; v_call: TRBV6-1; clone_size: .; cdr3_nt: TGTGCCAGCAGTGAAGAGGTTCGTCGGGTCTACGAGCAGTACTTC; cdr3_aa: CASSEEVRRVYEQYF
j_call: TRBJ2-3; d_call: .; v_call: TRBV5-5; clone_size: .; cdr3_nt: TGTGCCAGCAGCCGGGGAAGCGGAGATACGCAGTATTTT; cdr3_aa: CASSRGSGDTQYF
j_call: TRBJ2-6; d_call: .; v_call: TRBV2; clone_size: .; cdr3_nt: TGTGCCAGCAGTCTTAATTCTGGGGCCAACGTCCTGACTTTC; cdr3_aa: CASSLNSGANVLTF
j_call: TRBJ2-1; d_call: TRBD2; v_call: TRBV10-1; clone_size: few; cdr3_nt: TGCGCCACCTCGGAAGCGGGGAGCTCCTACAATGAGCAGTTCTTC; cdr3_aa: CATSEAGSSYNEQFF
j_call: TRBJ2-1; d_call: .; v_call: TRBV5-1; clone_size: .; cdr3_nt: TGCGCCAGCAGCTTGGACGGGAGCTCCTACAATGAGCAGTTCTTC; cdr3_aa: CASSLDGSSYNEQFF
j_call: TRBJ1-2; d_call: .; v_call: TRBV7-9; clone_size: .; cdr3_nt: TGTGCCAGCAGCTTGGCCAGAAACTATGGCTACACCTTC; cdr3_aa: CASSLARNYGYTF
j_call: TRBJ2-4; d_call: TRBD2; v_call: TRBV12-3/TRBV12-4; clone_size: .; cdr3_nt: TGTGCCAGCAGTTTAGAGCGGGAGGACATTCAGTACTTC; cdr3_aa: CASSLEREDIQYF
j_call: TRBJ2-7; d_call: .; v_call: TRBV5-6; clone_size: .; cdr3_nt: TGTGCCAGCAGCCCAGGACATCGGAGCGAGTACTTC; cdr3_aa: CASSPGHRSEYF
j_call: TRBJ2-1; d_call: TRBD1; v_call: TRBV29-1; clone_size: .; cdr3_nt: TGCAGCGTTGAAGAGCAGGGGGCCGGGTTCTTC; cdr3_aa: CSVEEQGAGFF
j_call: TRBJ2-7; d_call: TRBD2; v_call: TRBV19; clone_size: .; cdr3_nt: TGTGCCAGTAGTACCAGCGGGGGGGCCTACGAGCAGTACTTC; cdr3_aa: CASSTSGGAYEQYF
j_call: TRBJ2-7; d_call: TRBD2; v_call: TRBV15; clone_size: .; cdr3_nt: TGTGCCACCAGCGGGGGACTAGCGGGAGCCACCTACGAGCAGTACTTC; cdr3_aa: CATSGGLAGATYEQYF
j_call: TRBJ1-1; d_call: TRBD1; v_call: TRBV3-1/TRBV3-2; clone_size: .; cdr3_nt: TGTGCCAGCAGCCAGGGGCAAAAGACAGGGGAAGCTTTCTTT; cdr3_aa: CASSQGQKTGEAFF
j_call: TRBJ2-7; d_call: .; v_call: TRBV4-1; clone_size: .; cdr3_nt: TGCGCCAGCAGCCCCTTCCAGGATAACTCCTACGAGCAGTACTTC; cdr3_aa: CASSPFQDNSYEQYF
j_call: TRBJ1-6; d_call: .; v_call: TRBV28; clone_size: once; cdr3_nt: TGTGCCAGCAACCCCTTGGGATCGGGGACCTATAATTCACCCCTCCACTTT; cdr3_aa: CASNPLGSGTYNSPLHF
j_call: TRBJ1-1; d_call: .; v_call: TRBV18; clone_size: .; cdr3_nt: TGTGCCAGCTCACCACGCGACAGCACTGAAGCTTTCTTT; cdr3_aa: CASSPRDSTEAFF
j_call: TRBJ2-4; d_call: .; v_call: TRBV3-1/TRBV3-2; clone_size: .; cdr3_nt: TGTGCCAGCAGCCAAATAGTAACGGGGGATAAGAACATTCAGTACTTC; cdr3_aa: CASSQIVTGDKNIQYF
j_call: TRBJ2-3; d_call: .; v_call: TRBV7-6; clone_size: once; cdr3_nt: TGTGCCAGCAGCTTAGAGGGGAAGACGCAGTATTTT; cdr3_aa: CASSLEGKTQYF
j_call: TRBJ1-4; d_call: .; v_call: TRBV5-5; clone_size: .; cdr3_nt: TGTGCCAGCAGCTCAGGGTTTGCTAATGAAAAACTGTTTTTT; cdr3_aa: CASSSGFANEKLFF
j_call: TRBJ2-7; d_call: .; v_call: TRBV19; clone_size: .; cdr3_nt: TGTGCCCCAACAGACAACAGGACAATCGGGCCCTACGAGCAGTACTTC; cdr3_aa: CAPTDNRTIGPYEQYF
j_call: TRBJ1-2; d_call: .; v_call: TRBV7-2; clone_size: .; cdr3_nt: TGTGCCAGCAGCCCGATGAGAGGGGGATTTGGCTACACCTTC; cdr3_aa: CASSPMRGGFGYTF
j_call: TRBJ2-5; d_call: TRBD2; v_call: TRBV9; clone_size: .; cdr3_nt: TGTGCCAGCAGCGTAGATCCTAGCGGGATGGAGACCCAGTACTTC; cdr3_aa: CASSVDPSGMETQYF
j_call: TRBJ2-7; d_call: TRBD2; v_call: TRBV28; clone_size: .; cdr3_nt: TGTGCCAGCACCACCCCAAGTCGCCGGGGGGGCAATTACGAGCAGTACTTC; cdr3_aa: CASTTPSRRGGNYEQYF
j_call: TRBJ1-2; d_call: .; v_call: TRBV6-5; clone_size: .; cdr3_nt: TGTGCCAGCAGTTTCGGGGGCTATGGCTACACCTTC; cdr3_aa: CASSFGGYGYTF
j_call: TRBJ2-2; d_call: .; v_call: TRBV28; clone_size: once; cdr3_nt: TGTGCGACTAGCACCGGGGAGCTGTTTTTT; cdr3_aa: CATSTGELFF
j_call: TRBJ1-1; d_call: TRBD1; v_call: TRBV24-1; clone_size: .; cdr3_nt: TGTGCCACCAGTGGGGACAGGACGGAAAAAGGTGGCACTGAAGCTTTCTTT; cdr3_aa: CATSGDRTEKGGTEAFF
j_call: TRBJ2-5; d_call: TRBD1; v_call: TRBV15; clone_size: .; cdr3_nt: TGTGCCACCAGCAGAGTTCAGGGGGCGGGAGAGACCCAGTACTTC; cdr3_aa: CATSRVQGAGETQYF
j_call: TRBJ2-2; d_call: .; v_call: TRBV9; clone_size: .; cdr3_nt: TGTGCCAGCAGCCCAGGATTAGAATCGTGGACCGGGGAGCTGTTTTTT; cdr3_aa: CASSPGLESWTGELFF
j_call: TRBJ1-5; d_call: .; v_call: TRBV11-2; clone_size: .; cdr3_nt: TGTGCCAGCAGCTTAGATGGGAGAAGCAATCAGCCCCAGCATTTT; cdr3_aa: CASSLDGRSNQPQHF